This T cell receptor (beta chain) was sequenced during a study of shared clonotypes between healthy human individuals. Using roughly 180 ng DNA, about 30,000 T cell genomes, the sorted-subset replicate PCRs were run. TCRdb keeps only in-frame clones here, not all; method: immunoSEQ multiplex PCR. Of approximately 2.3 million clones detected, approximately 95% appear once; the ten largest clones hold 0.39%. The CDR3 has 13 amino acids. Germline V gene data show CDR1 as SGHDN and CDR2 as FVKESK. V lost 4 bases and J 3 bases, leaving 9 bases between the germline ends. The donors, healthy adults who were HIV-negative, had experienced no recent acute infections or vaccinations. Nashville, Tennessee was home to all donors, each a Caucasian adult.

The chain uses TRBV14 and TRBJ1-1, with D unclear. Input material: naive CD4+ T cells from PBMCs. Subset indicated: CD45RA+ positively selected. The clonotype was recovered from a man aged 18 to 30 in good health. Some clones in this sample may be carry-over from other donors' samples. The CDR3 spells CASSLTGDTEAFF. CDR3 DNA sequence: TGTGCCAGCAGCCTCACGGGAGACACTGAAGCTTTCTTT.